This T cell receptor beta chain was sequenced during a study of glioma-infiltrating T cells. TCR alpha and beta CDR3 regions were amplified from RNA using iRepertoire nested multiplex PCR. Tissue mRNA or PBMC total RNA, about 90-400 ng, went into one-step reverse transcription and amplification. TCRdb reprocessed the multiplex PCR reads with MiXCR, giving one entry per CDR3 protein. The sample consists of about 110,000 distinct CDR3 sequences, less than 30% of them appearing once. This clonotype was seen many times. In germline, CDR1 is MDHEN, CDR2 SYDVKM. The CDR3 loop spans 15 amino acids. V lost 4 bases and J lost 3, with 13 bases in between.

The specimen was glioma tissue, nonneoplastic brain tissue, or PBMCs (not recorded which). The chain employs TRBV28 and TRBJ1-5; D perhaps matches TRBD1 (6 bases). The receptor's source is a human donor with low-grade glioma or glioblastoma, undergoing nonglioma brain surgery, or in good health (not recorded which). CDR3 sequence reads: CASSWAGVVNQPQHF. Written as DNA, the CDR3 is TGTGCCAGCAGTTGGGCAGGGGTCGTCAATCAGCCCCAGCATTTT. The whole variable domain, filled in from reference TRBV28 and TRBJ1-5, reads DVKVTQSSRYLVKRTGEKVFLECVQDMDHENMFWYRQDPGLGLRLIYFSYDVKMKEKGDIPEGYSVSREKKERFSLILESASTNQTSMYLCASSWAGVVNQPQHFGDGTRLSIL.